This entry lists 18 T cell receptor beta chains sequenced from one sample in a study of shared clonotypes between healthy human individuals. Libraries were prepared by immunoSEQ multiplex PCR; TCRdb keeps only in-frame clonotypes and omits some of them. The sample has some 2,000,000 clones; approximately 94% are singletons. Sequenced: naive CD4+ T cells sorted from blood. Stated subset: CD45RA+ positively selected. These receptors all stem from a man between 18 and 29 years old in good health.

This chain uses TRBV7-9 with TRBJ2-1; 12 positions agree with TRBD2. Per germline, CDR1 SEHNR and CDR2 FQNEAQ (reference sequence). After removal of 5 bases from V and 0 bases from J, the junction contained 5 bases not matched to a gene. This CDR3 contains 17 residues. The CDR3, as DNA: TGTGCCAGCAGCACCGGACTAGCGGGGTCCTCCTACAATGAGCAGTTCTTC. This translates into CASSTGLAGSSYNEQFF. The full variable domain, with the rest looked up from reference TRBV7-9 and TRBJ2-1, is DTGVSQNPRHKITKRGQNVTFRCDPISEHNRLYWYRQTLGQGPEFLTYFQNEAQLEKSRLLSDRFSAERPKGSFSTLEIQRTEQGDSAMYLCASSTGLAGSSYNEQFFGPGTRLTVL.

The chain carries TRBV7-9 and TRBJ2-6, with 8 bases fitting TRBD1. Germline V gene lookup returns CDR1 SEHNR and CDR2 FQNEAQ (reference sequence). This CDR3 spans 17 amino acids. The J segment lost 1 base and the V segment lost 5 bases, leaving 7 bases of the junction unmatched. In nucleotides, the CDR3 is TGTGCCAGCAGCCTGACAGGGGCGAATTCTGGGGCCAACGTCCTGACTTTC. This gives the protein CASSLTGANSGANVLTF.

The chain joins TRBV5-1 to TRBJ1-2; 8 nucleotides align to TRBD1. Germline V CDR1 and CDR2: SGHRS, YFSETQ. This CDR3 is built from 16 residues. The trim removed 0 bases at V and 3 bases at J, leaving 7 bases unmatched. The CDR3 DNA follows: TGCGCCAGCAGCTTGGGAGGGACAGGTGAATACTATGGCTACACCTTC. Translating it yields CASSLGGTGEYYGYTF. The entire variable domain, with the rest obtained from reference TRBV5-1 and TRBJ1-2, is as follows: KAGVTQTPRYLIKTRGQQVTLSCSPISGHRSVSWYQQTPGQGLQFLFEYFSETQRNKGNFPGRFSGRQFSNSRSEMNVSTLELGDSALYLCASSLGGTGEYYGYTFGSGTRLTVV.

The V call is TRBV2, the J call TRBJ1-2; D unresolved. This CDR3 is built from 14 residues. With 2 bases removed from V and 7 bases from J, the gap between germline ends came to 14 bases. CDR1 and CDR2 (germline): SNHLY, FYNNEI. The DNA of the CDR3 is TGTGCCAGCAGTGAATATAACAGCCTATTTGGCTACACCTTC. This encodes CASSEYNSLFGYTF.

As concerns this clone: One end of the junction fails to match germline, which may point to a read error. V gene TRBV7-7 combines with J gene TRBJ2-2, with 12 nucleotides matching TRBD2. The CDR3 runs 15 residues. Germline V gives CDR1 SSHAT, CDR2 FNYEAQ (reference sequence). For the CDR3, the DNA is TGTGCTAGCAGCCTAGCGGGAGGGGACACCGGGGAGCTGTTTTTT. Its protein product is CASSLAGGDTGELFF.

The CDR3 coding sequence is TGTGCCTGGAGTGAAATCAGAGCTAACTATGGCTACACCTTC. As protein: CAWSEIRANYGYTF. The J gene is TRBJ1-2, the V gene TRBV30; D is unclear. CDR1 is GTSNPN, CDR2 SVGIG, per germline (reference sequence). V gave up 1 base and J gave up 0 bases, with 9 bases separating them. This CDR3 comprises 14 residues.

The chain uses TRBV7-2 and TRBJ1-2; D possibly corresponds to TRBD1 (5 bases). With 6 bases removed from V and 7 bases from J, the gap between germline ends came to 12 bases. The CDR3 spans 12 residues. Germline V gene data show CDR1 as SGHTA and CDR2 as FQGNSA. The CDR3 is CASRFATAGYTF. The DNA of the CDR3 is TGTGCCAGCAGGTTCGCGACAGCTGGCTACACCTTC.

The chain carries TRBV27 and TRBJ1-1; 7 bases map to TRBD1. CDR1 MNHEY and CDR2 SMNVEV come from the germline V gene (reference sequence). J gave up 4 bases and V 6 bases, and 11 bases lay outside the gene matches. The CDR3 runs to 15 residues. CDR3: CASSSGQAPLTEAFF. CDR3 coding DNA: TGTGCCAGCAGCAGCGGACAGGCCCCCCTCACTGAAGCTTTCTTT.

This chain connects TRBV6-5 to TRBJ1-5; unclear D gene. CDR3 length equals 15 residues. The V end lost 8 bases, the J end lost 4 bases, and 18 bases lay between the germline ends. The germline V gene has CDR1 MNHEY and CDR2 SVGAGI. CDR3 DNA: TGTGCCAGCCACCAAGACGAGAGGTATAATCAGCCCCAGCATTTT. This sequence encodes CASHQDERYNQPQHF.

The chain joins TRBV4-3 to TRBJ1-2; 7 bases line up with TRBD1. The CDR3 totals 14 residues. The V gene end was trimmed by 0 bases and the J gene end by 7 bases; junction bases not matched to a gene: 5. Germline V CDR1 and CDR2: LGHNA, YSLEER. The CDR3 DNA reads as TGCGCCAGCAGCCAAGAGCCAGGGGGTGGTGGCTACACCTTC. Translation: CASSQEPGGGGYTF.

The CDR3 sequence: CASSFTSGSSYEQYF. DNA of the CDR3: TGTGCCTCCTCTTTTACTAGCGGGAGCTCCTACGAGCAGTACTTC. The chain is built from TRBV10-3 and TRBJ2-7; 11 nucleotides line up with TRBD2. With 11 bases clipped from V and 0 bases from J, the junction kept 9 bases outside the gene matches. The CDR3 covers 15 residues. CDR1 and CDR2 (germline): ENHRY, SYGVKD.

Regarding this clone: Distinct nucleotide sequences in the sample also encode this CDR3. The chain carries TRBV2 and TRBJ1-2, with TRBD1 matching over 7 bases. The length of the CDR3 is 13 residues. J lost 2 bases, V lost 5 bases, and 2 bases had no gene match. In germline, CDR1 is SNHLY, CDR2 FYNNEI. Here the CDR3 reads CASSTGQNYGYTF. Here the CDR3 DNA reads TGTGCCAGCAGTACGGGACAGAACTATGGCTACACCTTC.

V gene TRBV18 combines with J gene TRBJ2-5; 8 bases are a match to TRBD1. This CDR3 contains 15 residues. Germline CDR1 reads KGHSH; CDR2 reads LQKENI. Trimming at V came to 3 bases and at J to 5 bases, leaving 8 bases not matched to a gene. The CDR3 sequence: CASSPRGQDAETQYF. For the CDR3, the DNA is TGTGCCAGCTCACCCAGGGGGCAAGATGCGGAGACCCAGTACTTC.

V usage is TRBV4-3 and J usage is TRBJ2-5, with 10 positions matching TRBD2. CDR3 length equals 15 residues. J lost 5 bases, V lost 4 bases, and 7 bases had no gene match. The germline V gene has CDR1 LGHNA and CDR2 YSLEER. In DNA form, the CDR3 reads TGCGCCAGCAGCCCTGCTGGGACTAGCGAGGAGACCCAGTACTTC. Its protein is CASSPAGTSEETQYF.

The rearrangement links TRBV11-2 to TRBJ2-1; D is undetermined. This CDR3 spans 17 amino acids. Germline-derived CDR1 and CDR2 are SGHAT and FQNNGV. V lost 5 bases and J lost 4, with 21 bases in between. CDR3 bases: TGTGCCAGCAGCAAAGAGACACTGCAGAGAACTTACAATGAGCAGTTCTTC. Protein product: CASSKETLQRTYNEQFF.

V usage is TRBV18 and J usage is TRBJ2-7; 9 bases align to TRBD2. V dropped 5 bases and J dropped 0; count of bases not matched to a gene: 5. The CDR3 contains 15 residues. The germline gives CDR1 KGHSH, CDR2 LQKENI. The CDR3 region has the DNA TGTGCCAGCTCAACCCCTAGCGGGAACTCCTACGAGCAGTACTTC. This encodes CASSTPSGNSYEQYF.

The chain recombines TRBV5-1 with TRBJ2-6, with 12 bases aligning to TRBD1. The V gene end was trimmed by 6 bases and the J gene end by 2 bases; junction bases not matched to a gene: 6. Germline V gene sequence: CDR1 SGHRS, CDR2 YFSETQ. This CDR3 spans 17 amino acids. The CDR3 spells CASKAGQGAAGANVLTF. In nucleotides, the CDR3 is TGCGCCAGCAAGGCGGGACAGGGGGCAGCTGGGGCCAACGTCCTGACTTTC.

The chain links TRBV7-2 to TRBJ2-1; 8 nucleotides agree with TRBD2. Germline trimming cut 7 bases from V and 9 bases from J; bases unmatched to any gene: 11. The CDR3 contains 14 residues. CDR1 is SGHTA, CDR2 FQGNSA, per germline. The CDR3 spells CASTLSGTPGEQFF. As DNA, the CDR3 is TGTGCCAGCACCCTTAGCGGGACTCCCGGTGAGCAGTTCTTC.